The 16 T cell receptor beta chains given below trace back to one sample, sequenced in a study of patients and donors after allogeneic stem cell transplantation. TCRdb processed the RT-PCR reads anew with MiXCR; each CDR3 protein has one entry. Counted here are about a million distinct CDR3 sequences, under 20% occurring once; the ten biggest clones make up around 6%. Sequenced material: blood, either unsorted or a sorted T cell fraction (not recorded which). These receptors were taken from a human donor who was either an allogeneic HSCT recipient or a stem cell or donor lymphocyte infusion donor (not recorded which). It is not recorded whose cells these are; they may come from a transplant donor.

This clonotype was counted ten times or more. The chain couples TRBV12-3 or TRBV12-4 to TRBJ1-3; D ambiguous. This CDR3 is built from 13 residues. The V and J ends lost 7 bases and 3 bases respectively, with 10 bases between them. The CDR3 region has the DNA TGTGCCAGCACCCGAGGAGGTGGAAACACCATATATTTT. Translated, it gives CASTRGGGNTIYF.

This clonotype was counted at least ten times. The J gene is TRBJ2-1, the V gene TRBV29-1; D might be TRBD2 (5 bases). V was shortened by 7 bases and J by 8 bases, with 18 bases between the two germline ends. Germline CDR1 is SQVTM and CDR2 is ANQGSEA. This CDR3 region has 13 residues. The CDR3 DNA reads TGCAGCGGCGCGGGCGGTCTTTGGGATGAGCAGTTCTTC. It is translated as CSGAGGLWDEQFF.

J is TRBJ1-2 and V is TRBV10-3, with TRBD1 matching 9 bases. This CDR3 contains 15 residues. Germline CDR1 reads ENHRY; CDR2 reads SYGVKD. J was trimmed by 7 bases and V by 6 bases; bases with no gene match: 12. Here the CDR3 DNA reads TGTGCCATCAGGCCTAGGGGACAGGGTAATGCTGGCTACACCTTC. This translates into CAIRPRGQGNAGYTF.

A note on this clonotype: One end of the junction is discordant with germline, which a read error may explain. The rearrangement uses TRBV7-7 and TRBJ2-3, with TRBD2 matching 10 bases. CDR3 length: 16 residues. The germline V gene encodes CDR1 SSHAT and CDR2 FNYEAQ (reference sequence). CDR3 protein: CASSPRRSGGVDTQYF. CDR3 DNA sequence: TGTGCTAGCAGCCCGAGGAGGAGCGGGGGGGTGGATACGCAGTATTTT.

CDR3 protein: CASSEYFGLYQETQYF. Written as DNA, the CDR3 is TGTGCCAGCAGTGAATACTTTGGACTATACCAAGAGACCCAGTACTTC. The gene calls are TRBV25-1 and TRBJ2-5, with a weak D call TRBD2 (6 bases). Looked up from germline, CDR1 is MGHDK and CDR2 is SYGVNS. V lost 0 bases to trimming and J lost 0 bases, with 11 bases between them. The CDR3 runs to 16 residues.

V gene TRBV10-3 combines with J gene TRBJ1-1; perhaps TRBD1 as D (6 bases). The CDR3 spans 13 residues. V lost 0 bases and J lost 4, with 6 bases in between. CDR1 is ENHRY, CDR2 SYGVKD, per germline. The CDR3, as DNA: TGTGCCATCAGTGAGTCGGGGGCCACTGAAGCTTTCTTT. Its translation: CAISESGATEAFF.

This clonotype has ten or more counts. This sequence joins TRBV9 and TRBJ2-2; D gene uncertain. Trimming shortened V by 4 bases and J by 2 bases, and 6 bases separated the two germline ends. The germline gives CDR1 SGDLS, CDR2 YYNGEE. The length of the CDR3 is 13 residues. In DNA form, the CDR3 reads TGTGCCAGCAGCCCGACAAACACCGGGGAGCTGTTTTTT. Residues: CASSPTNTGELFF.

The chain is built from TRBV2 and TRBJ2-2; 10 nucleotides match TRBD1. The trim removed 6 bases at V and 5 bases at J, leaving 12 bases unmatched. Germline CDR1 SNHLY, CDR2 FYNNEI. CDR3 length: 17 amino acids. The CDR3 bases are TGTGCCAGCAGGACGGACAGGGGGGTTTTTGAGACCGGGGAGCTGTTTTTT. Protein sequence: CASRTDRGVFETGELFF.

This clonotype was picked up a small number of times. The J gene is TRBJ2-1, the V gene TRBV4-2; 8 bases map to TRBD2. The junction had 10 bases not matched to a gene; V was cut back by 1 base and J by 5 bases. Germline V gene sequence: CDR1 LGHNA, CDR2 YNFKEQ. The CDR3 contains 17 residues. The DNA for the CDR3 is TGTGCCAGCAGCCAAGGTTTCGGGACTAGGGGGAACAATGAGCAGTTCTTC. It specifies CASSQGFGTRGNNEQFF.

This chain joins TRBV29-1 and TRBJ2-7; the D gene is possibly TRBD1 (6 bases). The germline CDR1 and CDR2 sequences are SQVTM and ANQGSEA. There are 14 residues in the CDR3. V was cut by 4 bases and J by 4 bases, with 17 bases left in between. In nucleotides, the CDR3 is TGCAGCGTTGGACCCGGGACAAGTAAATACGAGCAGTACTTC. Translated, it gives CSVGPGTSKYEQYF.

This clonotype was observed at least ten times. The rearrangement links TRBV4-3 to TRBJ1-5, with D perhaps matching TRBD1 (5 bases). The germline gives CDR1 LGHNA, CDR2 YSLEER. The CDR3 covers 16 residues. Trimming pared 0 bases from V and 6 bases from J, leaving 15 bases between. The CDR3 DNA reads as TGCGCCAGCAGCCAAGATTTTACCAGGGTGGGTCAGCCCCAGCATTTT. Translating gives CASSQDFTRVGQPQHF.

The rearrangement links TRBV13 to TRBJ1-4, with 12 bases that match TRBD1. In germline, CDR1 is PRHDT, CDR2 FYEKMQ (reference sequence). The CDR3 length is 16 residues. V lost 4 bases, J lost 8 bases, and 8 bases stayed unmatched. The CDR3 spells CASSSAPGTGGEKLFF. CDR3 in DNA: TGTGCCAGCAGCTCAGCCCCCGGGACAGGGGGCGAAAAACTGTTTTTT.

The chain carries TRBV24-1 and TRBJ2-1; 15 bases agree with TRBD2. This CDR3 comprises 15 residues. Germline CDR1 and CDR2: KGHDR and SFDVKD. J was trimmed by 5 bases and V by 5 bases; bases with no gene match: 0. The CDR3 protein is CATSGTSGGDNEQFF. The CDR3 nucleotides are TGTGCCACCAGTGGGACTAGCGGGGGGGACAATGAGCAGTTCTTC.

There are many counts of this clonotype. The chain carries TRBV20-1 and TRBJ1-1; D gene uncertain. The ends were cut back, 5 bases at V and 6 bases at J, with 4 bases in the middle. The CDR3 extends over 9 amino acids. The germline V gene has CDR1 DFQATT and CDR2 SNEGSKA (reference sequence). The CDR3 is CSASSEAFF. DNA of the CDR3: TGCAGTGCTTCCTCTGAAGCTTTCTTT.

The chain is built from TRBV20-1 and TRBJ1-3; perhaps TRBD1 as D (6 bases). Per the germline V gene, CDR1 is DFQATT and CDR2 is SNEGSKA (reference sequence). Trimming left V 2 bases short and J 8 bases short, with 22 bases between. CDR3 length: 16 amino acids. CDR3 sequence: CSARSNGQSIYDTIYF. The CDR3 bases are TGCAGTGCTAGATCTAACGGACAGTCCATCTATGACACCATATATTTT.

This clonotype was found a few times. This chain uses TRBV20-1 with TRBJ2-2; 10 bases line up with TRBD2. CDR1 and CDR2 (germline): DFQATT, SNEGSKA (reference sequence). Trimming cost V 2 bases and J 2 bases; bases outside gene matches: 2. This CDR3 region has 15 residues. The CDR3 spells CSARRTSGNTGELFF. The CDR3 DNA reads as TGCAGTGCTAGACGGACTAGCGGTAACACCGGGGAGCTGTTTTTT.